The sequence of this T cell receptor beta chain was determined in a study of blood T cell repertoires in COVID-19. The V gene end was trimmed by 3 bases and the J gene end by 2 bases; junction bases not matched to a gene: 5. The CDR3 covers 15 residues. Germline V lookup: CDR1 SGHKS, CDR2 YYEKEE (reference sequence). Clones were sequenced by immunoSEQ multiplex PCR, and TCRdb holds only the in-frame ones, with some missing. The top ten hold 4.6% of the sample, which has about 58,000 clones, 90% to 95% seen once. The receptor was derived from a man aged 45-60 years with active COVID-19. Sequenced sample: peripheral blood. This chain links TRBV5-5 with TRBJ2-7; 10 bases agree with TRBD1. The DNA of the CDR3 is TGTGCCAGCAGCTGGGGACAGGGGCCGACCTACGAGCAGTACTTC. Protein: CASSWGQGPTYEQYF.